This TCR beta chain was identified in a study of shared clonotypes between healthy human individuals. Study results and limitations: It was the non-shared clonotypes that had lower generation probabilities than clonotypes shared by all four donors.

Method: immunoSEQ multiplex PCR; TCRdb's copy keeps in-frame clones and lacks some. The table lists about 590,000 clones, 95% of them singletons. Naive CD8 populations comprised CD45RO-negative cells positively selected for CCR7, excluding terminally differentiated effector memory CD45RA+ cells. Remarks on this clone: Its antigen is unidentified.

Germline V CDR1 and CDR2: MNHEY, SMNVEV (reference sequence). Trimming shortened V by 6 bases and J by 9 bases, and 12 bases separated the two germline ends. This CDR3 comprises 12 residues. The TCR sequence derives from a woman aged 25 to 45 in good health. The rearrangement joins TRBV27 to TRBJ2-1; D not resolved. Input material: naive CD8+ T cells sorted from blood. CDR3 bases: TGTGCCAGCAGGTCCCCGCGGCTTGAGCAGTTCTTC. This encodes CASRSPRLEQFF.